Below, 28 T cell receptor beta chains from the same sample are listed, as sequenced in a study of beta chain features in type 1 diabetes. Expressed TCRB transcripts were sequenced after all isolated RNA was converted to cDNA. The assay was immunoSEQ multiplex PCR, and TCRdb's table has in-frame clones only and misses some. The sample lists 300,000 to 400,000 clones, 13% seen once, with roughly 0.015% in the top ten. Broader study findings: All four CD4+ subsets from Type 1 diabetes patients carried moderately but significantly shorter TCRB CDR3s.

What these receptors recognize is not known. Sequenced: naive CD4+ T cells from blood. The receptors originated from a woman aged 18-29 years with type 1 diabetes.

This chain joins TRBV28 and TRBJ2-2; TRBD2 matches 10 bases. Germline CDR1 MDHEN, CDR2 SYDVKM. After removal of 3 bases from V and 7 bases from J, the junction contained 8 bases not matched to a gene. This CDR3 has 16 residues. The CDR3: CASSLAGTSVIGELFF. The CDR3 DNA reads as TGTGCCAGCAGTTTGGCCGGGACTAGCGTCATCGGGGAGCTGTTTTTT.

The rearrangement links TRBV6-5 to TRBJ2-2; 11 bases are a match to TRBD1. Germline CDR1 is MNHEY and CDR2 is SVGAGI. The CDR3 extends over 16 amino acids. The ends lost 4 bases at V and 5 bases at J; junction bases unmatched: 6. The DNA for the CDR3 is TGTGCCAGCAGTTCTCGGGACAGGGGGTTTACCGGGGAGCTGTTTTTT. Its protein is CASSSRDRGFTGELFF.

Remarks on this clone: This sample includes further DNA sequences coding for the same CDR3. This rearrangement joins TRBV5-1 to TRBJ2-5; a possible D gene is TRBD1 (6 bases). Germline V lookup: CDR1 SGHRS, CDR2 YFSETQ. Trimming shortened V by 0 bases and J by 1 base, and 10 bases separated the two germline ends. This CDR3 contains 15 residues. CDR3: CASSLAGVGQETQYF. DNA of the CDR3: TGCGCCAGCAGCTTGGCAGGGGTCGGCCAAGAGACCCAGTACTTC.

This rearrangement joins TRBV21-1 to TRBJ1-2. TRBV21-1 is labeled a pseudogene. The CDR3 consists of 13 residues. CDR3 in amino acids: CASSIPNGDGYTF. The CDR3 region has the DNA TGTGCCAGCAGCATTCCCAACGGGGATGGCTACACCTTC.

The gene calls are TRBV7-2 and TRBJ1-5; 10 bases line up with TRBD1. Trimming took 3 bases from V and 0 from J; bases not matched to a gene: 2. Germline lookup yields CDR1 SGHTA and CDR2 FQGNSA. The CDR3 is 16 residues long. CDR3 in amino acids: CASSLGQGYSNQPQHF. DNA for the CDR3: TGTGCCAGCAGCTTGGGACAGGGGTATAGCAATCAGCCCCAGCATTTT.

The table lists this clone with a few counts. V usage is TRBV5-6 and J usage is TRBJ2-3; TRBD2 is a possible D gene (5 bases). The length of the CDR3 is 12 residues. Between the trimmed V and J ends, which lost 1 base and 10 bases, there was a span of 10 bases. Germline V gene data show CDR1 as SGHDT and CDR2 as YYEEEE. This CDR3 reads CASSLREIPQYF. CDR3 nucleotide sequence: TGTGCCAGCAGCTTGAGGGAGATCCCGCAGTATTTT.

The sample holds a few counts of this clone. This rearrangement joins TRBV28 to TRBJ2-3; no definite D call. Trimming took off 6 bases at V and 4 bases at J, with 11 bases between the two ends. The CDR3 totals 13 residues. Germline V lookup: CDR1 MDHEN, CDR2 SYDVKM. Here the CDR3 DNA reads TGTGCCAGCAGGAACCCCGCGGCAGATACGCAGTATTTT. Its translation: CASRNPAADTQYF.

This sequence joins TRBV5-1 and TRBJ2-7, with D perhaps matching TRBD2 (7 bases). CDR3 length: 15 residues. Germline CDR1 reads SGHRS; CDR2 reads YFSETQ. V lost 3 bases and J 4 bases, leaving 17 bases between the germline ends. The DNA of the CDR3 is TGCGCCAGCAGCTCCCGGGGAGGGGGTACGTACGAGCAGTACTTC. Translation gives CASSSRGGGTYEQYF. Filled out from reference TRBV5-1 and TRBJ2-7, the complete variable domain reads KAGVTQTPRYLIKTRGQQVTLSCSPISGHRSVSWYQQTPGQGLQFLFEYFSETQRNKGNFPGRFSGRQFSNSRSEMNVSTLELGDSALYLCASSSRGGGTYEQYFGPGTRLTVT.

V gene TRBV4-1 combines with J gene TRBJ2-3; maybe TRBD1 (5 bases). Germline V CDR1 and CDR2: MGHRA, YSYEKL. The CDR3 has 17 residues. V dropped 0 bases and J dropped 2 bases, with 15 bases sitting between them. CDR3 nucleotide sequence: TGCGCCAGCAGCCAAGATATGGGGCAGTCCTCCACAGATACGCAGTATTTT. Protein: CASSQDMGQSSTDTQYF.

This chain joins TRBV7-2 and TRBJ2-1; 9 bases match TRBD1. After removal of 2 bases from V and 15 bases from J, the junction contained 26 bases not matched to a gene. This CDR3 spans 19 amino acids. Looked up from germline, CDR1 is SGHTA and CDR2 is FQGNSA. The CDR3 here is CASSLMATPGQGSNSYRFF. DNA of the CDR3: TGTGCCAGCAGCTTAATGGCCACACCGGGACAGGGTTCCAACTCCTATCGGTTCTTC.

The chain joins TRBV7-2 to TRBJ2-1; D not resolved. Looked up from germline, CDR1 is SGHTA and CDR2 is FQGNSA. The CDR3 has 15 amino acids. V was clipped by 5 bases and J by 3 bases, with 14 bases between them. DNA of the CDR3: TGTGCCAGCAGCCCTCCGGAGATCATCTACAATGAGCAGTTCTTC. Amino acid sequence: CASSPPEIIYNEQFF.

This clone was detected a few times. The rearrangement links TRBV2 to TRBJ2-6, with D tentatively TRBD2 (5 bases). Germline CDR1 SNHLY, CDR2 FYNNEI. This CDR3 is built from 14 residues. Trimming removed 4 bases from V and 2 bases from J, with 6 bases in between. The CDR3 protein is CASSAGTGANVLTF. DNA of the CDR3: TGTGCCAGCAGTGCGGGGACTGGGGCCAACGTCCTGACTTTC.

The chain carries TRBV6-5 and TRBJ2-3, with D possibly being TRBD2 (6 bases). Trimming took 4 bases from V and 4 from J, leaving 9 bases between them. CDR1 is MNHEY, CDR2 SVGAGI, per germline. This CDR3 contains 13 residues. CDR3 sequence reads: CASSSREADTQYF. In DNA, the CDR3 is TGTGCCAGCAGTTCGAGGGAGGCAGATACGCAGTATTTT.

The V gene is TRBV30, the J gene TRBJ1-5; D unclear. Trimming stripped 2 bases from V and 5 bases from J, with 10 bases between. The CDR3 is 13 residues long. Germline V CDR1 and CDR2: GTSNPN, SVGIG (reference sequence). CDR3 DNA: TGTGCCTGGAGTAGTAACAGTTATCAGCCCCAGCATTTT. This gives the protein CAWSSNSYQPQHF. Based on the CDR3 plus reference TRBV30 and TRBJ1-5, the full variable domain is SQTIHQWPATLVQPVGSPLSLECTVEGTSNPNLYWYRQAAGRGLQLLFYSVGIGQISSEVPQNLSASRPQDRQFILSSKKLLLSDSGFYLCAWSSNSYQPQHFGDGTRLSIL.

The chain has TRBV19 and TRBJ2-5, with no clear D. V shed 3 bases and J shed 3 bases, with 11 bases lying between them. Germline assignment: CDR1 LNHDA and CDR2 SQIVND (reference sequence). The CDR3 is 14 residues long. CDR3 in amino acids: CASSIRGQKETQYF. The DNA of the CDR3 is TGTGCCAGTAGTATTCGTGGCCAGAAAGAGACCCAGTACTTC.

This clone was found a few times. The V gene is TRBV7-2, the J gene TRBJ2-3; 10 nucleotides align to TRBD1. Trimming at V came to 8 bases and at J to 1 base, leaving 9 bases not matched to a gene. CDR1 and CDR2 from the germline V gene are SGHTA and FQGNSA. The CDR3 has 16 amino acids. The CDR3 sequence: CASRGTGALGTDTQYF. The CDR3 DNA follows: TGTGCCAGCCGGGGGACAGGGGCCCTCGGCACAGATACGCAGTATTTT.

The CDR3 DNA reads TGTGCCAGCAGTTACGGAGGGCGGCCTACCTACAATGAGCAGTTCTTC. This codes for CASSYGGRPTYNEQFF. This chain links TRBV6-5 with TRBJ2-1, with D possibly TRBD2 on 6 matching bases. V was pared by 2 bases and J by 2 bases, with 13 bases between. Germline CDR1 is MNHEY and CDR2 is SVGAGI. This CDR3 has 16 amino acids.

The rearrangement links TRBV19 to TRBJ2-1; 7 nucleotides agree with TRBD2. The V and J ends lost 1 base and 0 bases, in that order; junction bases with no gene match: 3. Germline V gene data show CDR1 as LNHDA and CDR2 as SQIVND (reference sequence). The CDR3 length is 16 residues. In DNA form, the CDR3 reads TGTGCCAGTAGTATAGCTTCGGGGGGCTCCTACAATGAGCAGTTCTTC. It translates to CASSIASGGSYNEQFF.

The gene calls are TRBV7-6 and TRBJ2-5; D might be TRBD1 (6 bases). The germline V gene has CDR1 SGHVS and CDR2 FNYEAQ. Trimming left V 5 bases short and J 1 base short, with 17 bases between. The CDR3 is 16 residues long. The CDR3 loop is CASSPRTVTAQETQYF. CDR3 coding DNA: TGTGCCAGCAGCCCCCGGACAGTGACCGCCCAAGAGACCCAGTACTTC.

CDR3 sequence reads: CASSLAKRELLGETQYF. The CDR3 nucleotides are TGTGCCAGCAGCTTGGCGAAGCGGGAACTCCTGGGGGAGACCCAGTACTTC. The chain couples TRBV5-6 to TRBJ2-5, with 7 nucleotides matching TRBD2. CDR3 length equals 17 residues. Germline CDR1 SGHDT, CDR2 YYEEEE. J gave up 5 bases and V 0 bases, and 13 bases lay outside the gene matches.

In its sample, this clone was seen a few times. J is TRBJ1-5 and V is TRBV5-1; unclear D gene. CDR1 is SGHRS, CDR2 YFSETQ, per germline. V lost 0 bases and J 0 bases, leaving 7 bases between the germline ends. The CDR3 loop spans 15 amino acids. The CDR3 DNA is TGCGCCAGCAGCTTGGGTCTGTATAGCAATCAGCCCCAGCATTTT. This codes for CASSLGLYSNQPQHF.

The V call is TRBV18, the J call TRBJ2-1; no clear D gene. Trimming left V 3 bases short and J 4 bases short, with 10 bases between. Germline assignment: CDR1 KGHSH and CDR2 LQKENI. CDR3 size: 14 residues. CDR3 sequence (DNA): TGTGCCAGCTCACCCCGGCCGGAGTACAATGAGCAGTTCTTC. Encoded protein: CASSPRPEYNEQFF.

This clone showed up just a few times. The J gene is TRBJ2-1, the V gene TRBV27, with a weak D call TRBD1 (5 bases). The CDR3 spans 16 residues. Germline loops: CDR1 MNHEY, CDR2 SMNVEV (reference sequence). V lost 7 bases, J lost 6 bases, and 22 bases lay in between. The CDR3 DNA is TGTGCCAGCACCCCTCCTGGCAGGGTGACCCGCAATGAGCAGTTCTTC. The encoded protein is CASTPPGRVTRNEQFF.

V is TRBV4-2 and J is TRBJ1-2; D call uncertain. The CDR3 length is 15 residues. V was shortened by 0 bases and J by 9 bases, with 17 bases between the two germline ends. CDR1 and CDR2 from the germline V gene are LGHNA and YNFKEQ. Written as DNA, the CDR3 is TGTGCCAGCAGCCAAGATAAGGCGGGAGTAAAGAGCTACACCTTC. It specifies CASSQDKAGVKSYTF.

V and J are TRBV12-5 and TRBJ2-1; 7 bases agree with TRBD2. CDR3 length: 14 residues. Trimming at V came to 2 bases and at J to 8 bases, leaving 6 bases not matched to a gene. Germline CDR1 is LGHNT and CDR2 is FRNRAP. In nucleotides, the CDR3 is TGTGCTAGTGGTTTGAGACTAGCAGATGATGAGCAGTTCTTC. Translating gives CASGLRLADDEQFF.

The V call is TRBV9, the J call TRBJ2-1; 15 bases are shared with TRBD2. This CDR3 has 15 amino acids. V shed 3 bases and J 7 bases; nucleotides not matched to a gene: 2. CDR1 is SGDLS, CDR2 YYNGEE, per germline. CDR3 in amino acids: CASSAGTSGRNEQFF. The CDR3 nucleotides read TGTGCCAGCAGCGCCGGGACTAGCGGGAGGAATGAGCAGTTCTTC.

The chain recombines TRBV10-2 with TRBJ2-1; 7 positions match TRBD2. V dropped 2 bases and J dropped 0; count of bases not matched to a gene: 7. Germline values: CDR1 WSHSY, CDR2 SAAADI. This CDR3 region has 17 residues. The CDR3 loop is CASSETERDLSYNEQFF. The CDR3, as DNA: TGCGCCAGCAGTGAGACGGAGCGGGACCTCTCCTACAATGAGCAGTTCTTC.

This clone was seen a few times. The chain couples TRBV5-1 to TRBJ2-5; 11 bases map to TRBD2. The J segment lost 5 bases and the V segment lost 0 bases, leaving 3 bases of the junction unmatched. In germline, CDR1 is SGHRS, CDR2 YFSETQ. The CDR3 has 15 amino acids. The CDR3 protein is CASSLGLAGTETQYF. CDR3 nucleotides: TGCGCCAGCAGCTTGGGACTAGCGGGAACTGAGACCCAGTACTTC.